Below, 6 T cell receptor beta chains from the same sample are listed, as sequenced in a study of cytomegalovirus exposure and HLA in healthy donors. Vbeta (60) and Jbeta (13) primers were used in the PCR. The method was immunoSEQ multiplex PCR; TCRdb's version includes in-frame clones alone and lacks a portion of them. The top ten hold 2% to 2.5% of the sample, which has about 160,000 clones, around three quarters seen once. Sequenced input: PBMCs. Receptors originate from a man between 45 and 60 years old in good health and CMV-seropositive.

This clone showed up just a few times. This chain connects TRBV25-1 to TRBJ2-3; 7 nucleotides match TRBD1. Germline CDR1 and CDR2: MGHDK and SYGVNS. The V segment lost 6 bases and the J segment 3 bases; nucleotides outside the gene matches: 9. CDR3 length equals 15 residues. CDR3 in DNA: TGTGCCAGCAGGCCAGGGGGAAAGGGGACAGATACGCAGTATTTT. Translated, it gives CASRPGGKGTDTQYF.

V usage is TRBV7-6 and J usage is TRBJ2-1, with 9 bases identical to TRBD1. Germline V CDR1 and CDR2: SGHVS, FNYEAQ. This CDR3 has 15 residues. With 4 bases clipped from V and 10 bases from J, the junction kept 11 bases outside the gene matches. This chain's CDR3 is CASSYRDREDGEQFF. DNA of the CDR3: TGTGCCAGCAGCTACCGGGACAGGGAAGATGGAGAGCAGTTCTTC.

V gene TRBV2 combines with J gene TRBJ2-7; 7 bases match TRBD1. The CDR3 consists of 14 residues. Per germline, CDR1 SNHLY and CDR2 FYNNEI. With 4 bases clipped from V and 5 bases from J, the junction kept 8 bases outside the gene matches. The CDR3 sequence is CASSVPGQGDEQYF. In DNA form, the CDR3 reads TGTGCCAGCAGTGTTCCCGGGCAGGGGGACGAGCAGTACTTC. The full variable domain, with the rest looked up from reference TRBV2 and TRBJ2-7, is EPEVTQTPSHQVTQMGQEVILRCVPISNHLYFYWYRQILGQKVEFLVSFYNNEISEKSEIFDDQFSVERPDGSNFTLKIRSTKLEDSAMYFCASSVPGQGDEQYFGPGTRLTVT.

The chain links TRBV9 to TRBJ2-7, with 7 bases matching TRBD1. In germline, CDR1 is SGDLS, CDR2 YYNGEE. Unmatched junction bases numbered 4, after V lost 1 base and J lost 0 bases. The CDR3 has 15 amino acids. The CDR3 bases are TGTGCCAGCAGCGTATCGGGACAGAACTCCTACGAGCAGTACTTC. The encoded protein is CASSVSGQNSYEQYF.

J is TRBJ2-7 and V is TRBV5-1, with D possibly TRBD1 on 6 matching bases. Trimming removed 0 bases from V and 5 bases from J, with 18 bases in between. Looked up from germline, CDR1 is SGHRS and CDR2 is YFSETQ. The CDR3 has 16 amino acids. DNA of the CDR3: TGCGCCAGCAGCTTGGGAATTACAGGGATTTTAGACGAGCAGTACTTC. Translated, it gives CASSLGITGILDEQYF.

The chain employs TRBV7-2 and TRBJ1-1, with TRBD1 matching 8 bases. Trimming removed 2 bases from V and 5 bases from J; junction bases left unmatched: 4. This CDR3 comprises 14 residues. Germline V CDR1 and CDR2: SGHTA, FQGNSA. For the CDR3, the DNA is TGTGCCAGCAGCTTACAGGGGGCGAGAACTGAAGCTTTCTTT. This translates into CASSLQGARTEAFF.